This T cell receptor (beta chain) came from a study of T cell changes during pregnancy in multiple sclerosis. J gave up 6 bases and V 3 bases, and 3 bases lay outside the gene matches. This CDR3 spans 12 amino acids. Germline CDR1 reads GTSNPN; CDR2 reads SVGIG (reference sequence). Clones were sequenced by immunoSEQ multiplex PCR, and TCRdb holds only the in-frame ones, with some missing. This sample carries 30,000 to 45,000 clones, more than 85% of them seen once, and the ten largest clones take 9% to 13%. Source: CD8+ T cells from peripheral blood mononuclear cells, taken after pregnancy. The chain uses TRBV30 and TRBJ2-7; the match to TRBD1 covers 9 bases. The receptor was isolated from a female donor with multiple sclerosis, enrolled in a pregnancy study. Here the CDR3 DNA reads TGTGCCTGGAGGGTGGACAGGGGCGAGCAGTACTTC. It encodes CAWRVDRGEQYF.